The entry below describes one TCR beta chain. The antigen remains undetermined. This entry is derived from a study of a mutant IDH1 vaccine in newly diagnosed glioma. On the study more broadly: Most patients had received both radiotherapy and temozolomide, the prior options being radiotherapy, temozolomide, or both.

Time point of the sample: baseline, week 1 (first vaccination visit). The treatment: pre-vaccination baseline after standard-of-care therapy. Donors had new WHO grade 3 or 4 IDH1-mutant, ATRX-lost astrocytomas. Clones were read by immunoSEQ multiplex PCR, and TCRdb kept only the in-frame ones, dropping some. The data show around 64,000 clones, 83% seen once. Study-wide findings and caveats: Vaccine-induced immune responses occurred in approximately 93% of patients. Pseudoprogression appeared independent of alterations in top peripheral clonotypes.

V lost 6 bases and J 2 bases, leaving 17 bases between the germline ends. Germline CDR1 and CDR2: SQVTM and ANQGSEA. CDR3 length equals 14 residues. The chain uses TRBV29-1 and TRBJ2-7, with TRBD1 as a possible D gene (6 bases). The receptor's source is a young woman with glioma. Some clones in this sample may be carry-over from other donors' samples. This specimen consisted of peripheral blood mononuclear cells (PBMCs), obtained from a glioma patient treated with radiotherapy, temozolomide or both. CDR3 amino acids: CSVFLQGTAYEQYF. DNA for the CDR3: TGCAGCGTCTTCCTACAGGGTACGGCCTACGAGCAGTACTTC.